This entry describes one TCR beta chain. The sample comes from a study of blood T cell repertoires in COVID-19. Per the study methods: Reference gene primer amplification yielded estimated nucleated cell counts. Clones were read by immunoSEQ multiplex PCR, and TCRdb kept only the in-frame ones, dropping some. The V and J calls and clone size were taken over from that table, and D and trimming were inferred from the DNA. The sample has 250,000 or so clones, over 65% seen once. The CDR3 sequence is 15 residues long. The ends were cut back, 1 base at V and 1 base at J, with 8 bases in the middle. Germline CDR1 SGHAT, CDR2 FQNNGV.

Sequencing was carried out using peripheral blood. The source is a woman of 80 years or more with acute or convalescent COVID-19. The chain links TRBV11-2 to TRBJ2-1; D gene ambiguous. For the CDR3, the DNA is TGTGCCAGCAGCTTAGGGCAGGATTCCTACAATGAGCAGTTCTTC. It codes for CASSLGQDSYNEQFF.